This T cell receptor beta chain was documented in a study of cytomegalovirus exposure and HLA in healthy donors. The CDR3 contains 15 residues. Study-wide points: Reportedly, fewer N-insertions than the 666-donor mean appeared in an Asian-associated ancestry cluster in a later analysis. The listing of roughly 160 TCR beta chains classed them as cytomegalovirus-associated. Productive rates of about 87% or about 30% were seen for most TCR beta V segments in an earlier analysis.

On this clone: Its antigen is not identified.

The PCR employed 60 Vbeta primers together with 13 Jbeta primers. Profiled with immunoSEQ multiplex PCR; TCRdb holds only in-frame clones, not every one. Of roughly 150,000 clones in the sample, more than 70% are singletons; the top ten hold 3.1%. Each donor's status was that of a healthy bone marrow donor. Sequencing input: PBMCs. The gene calls are TRBV21-1 and TRBJ2-7; the D call TRBD1 from the table was never checked on the DNA. TRBV21-1 is a recognized pseudogene. The source is a male donor in good health and CMV-seronegative. This CDR3 is CASTPSGGSSYEQYF. The DNA of the CDR3 is TGTGCCAGCACCCCTAGTGGGGGCAGCTCCTACGAGCAGTACTTC.